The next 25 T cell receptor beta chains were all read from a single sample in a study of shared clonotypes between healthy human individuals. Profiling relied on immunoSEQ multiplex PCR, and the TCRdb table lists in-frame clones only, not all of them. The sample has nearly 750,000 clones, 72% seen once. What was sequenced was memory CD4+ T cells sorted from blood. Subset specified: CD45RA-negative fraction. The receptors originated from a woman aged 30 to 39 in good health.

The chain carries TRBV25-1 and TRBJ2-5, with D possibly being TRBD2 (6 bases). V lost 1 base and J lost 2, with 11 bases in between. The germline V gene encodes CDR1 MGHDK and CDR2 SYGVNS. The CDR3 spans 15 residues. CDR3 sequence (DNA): TGTGCCAGCAGTGAATGGGTAGGACTACAAGAGACCCAGTACTTC. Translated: CASSEWVGLQETQYF.

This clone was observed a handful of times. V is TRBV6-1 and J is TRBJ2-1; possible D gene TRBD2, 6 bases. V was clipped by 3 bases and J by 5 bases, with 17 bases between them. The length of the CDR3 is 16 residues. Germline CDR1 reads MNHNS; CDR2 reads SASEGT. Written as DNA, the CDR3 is TGTGCCAGCAGTGAGCGGACTACTCGGAAAAACAATGAGCAGTTCTTC. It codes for CASSERTTRKNNEQFF.

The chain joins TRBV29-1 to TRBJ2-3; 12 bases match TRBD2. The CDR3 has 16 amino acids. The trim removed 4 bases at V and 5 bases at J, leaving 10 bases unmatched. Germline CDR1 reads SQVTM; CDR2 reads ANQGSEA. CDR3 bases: TGCAGCGTTGCTACTTTATGGACTAGCGGGAAAGATACGCAGTATTTT. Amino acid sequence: CSVATLWTSGKDTQYF.

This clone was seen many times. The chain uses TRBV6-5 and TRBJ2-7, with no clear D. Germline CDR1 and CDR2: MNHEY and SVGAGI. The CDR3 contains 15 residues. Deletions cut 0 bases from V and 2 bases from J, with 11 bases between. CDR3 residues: CASSYSKQQPYEQYF. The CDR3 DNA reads TGTGCCAGCAGTTACTCGAAACAGCAGCCCTACGAGCAGTACTTC.

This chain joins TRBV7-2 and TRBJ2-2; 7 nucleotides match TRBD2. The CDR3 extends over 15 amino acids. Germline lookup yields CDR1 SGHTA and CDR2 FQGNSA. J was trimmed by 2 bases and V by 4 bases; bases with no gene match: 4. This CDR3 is CASSSGTKNTGELFF. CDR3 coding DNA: TGTGCCAGCAGCTCCGGGACTAAAAACACCGGGGAGCTGTTTTTT.

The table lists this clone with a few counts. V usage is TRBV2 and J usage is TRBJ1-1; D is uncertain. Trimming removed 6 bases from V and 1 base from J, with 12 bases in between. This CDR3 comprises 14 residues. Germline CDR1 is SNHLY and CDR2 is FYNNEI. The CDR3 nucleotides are TGTGCCAGCAGGACCATTATTCGGAACACTGAAGCTTTCTTT. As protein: CASRTIIRNTEAFF.

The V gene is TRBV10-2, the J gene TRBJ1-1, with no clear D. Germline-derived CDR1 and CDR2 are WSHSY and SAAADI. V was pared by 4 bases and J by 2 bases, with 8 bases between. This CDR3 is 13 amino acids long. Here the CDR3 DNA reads TGCGCCAGCAGTGTGTCGGGAAACACTGAAGCTTTCTTT. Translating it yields CASSVSGNTEAFF.

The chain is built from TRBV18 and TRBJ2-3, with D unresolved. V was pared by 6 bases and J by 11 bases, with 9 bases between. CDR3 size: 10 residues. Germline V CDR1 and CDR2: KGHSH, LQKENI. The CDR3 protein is CASSAQEQYF. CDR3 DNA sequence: TGTGCCAGCTCGGCCCAGGAGCAGTATTTT. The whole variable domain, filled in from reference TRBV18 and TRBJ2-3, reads NAGVMQNPRHLVRRRGQEARLRCSPMKGHSHVYWYRQLPEEGLKFMVYLQKENIIDESGMPKERFSAEFPKEGPSILRIQQVVRGDSAAYFCASSAQEQYFGPGTRLTVL.

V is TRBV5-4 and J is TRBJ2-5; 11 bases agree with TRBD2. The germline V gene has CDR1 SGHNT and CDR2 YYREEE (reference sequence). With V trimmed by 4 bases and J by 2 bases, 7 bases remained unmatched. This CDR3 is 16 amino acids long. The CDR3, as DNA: TGTGCCAGCAGCCCAACTAGCGGGAGCCAGCAAGAGACCCAGTACTTC. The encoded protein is CASSPTSGSQQETQYF. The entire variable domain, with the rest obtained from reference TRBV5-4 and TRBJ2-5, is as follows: ETGVTQSPTHLIKTRGQQVTLRCSSQSGHNTVSWYQQALGQGPQFIFQYYREEENGRGNFPPRFSGLQFPNYSSELNVNALELDDSALYLCASSPTSGSQQETQYFGPGTRLLVL.

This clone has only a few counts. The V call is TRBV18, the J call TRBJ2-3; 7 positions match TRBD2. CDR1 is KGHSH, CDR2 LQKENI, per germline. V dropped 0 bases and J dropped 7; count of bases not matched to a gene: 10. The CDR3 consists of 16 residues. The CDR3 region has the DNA TGTGCCAGCTCACCACCGGGGGACTACCAAGGGAATACGCAGTATTTT. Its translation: CASSPPGDYQGNTQYF.

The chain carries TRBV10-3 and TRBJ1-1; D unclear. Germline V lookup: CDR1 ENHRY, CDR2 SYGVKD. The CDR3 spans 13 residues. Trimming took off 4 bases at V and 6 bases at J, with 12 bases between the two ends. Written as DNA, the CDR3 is TGTGCCATCAGTGTCGCCGCTGATGCTGAAGCTTTCTTT. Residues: CAISVAADAEAFF.

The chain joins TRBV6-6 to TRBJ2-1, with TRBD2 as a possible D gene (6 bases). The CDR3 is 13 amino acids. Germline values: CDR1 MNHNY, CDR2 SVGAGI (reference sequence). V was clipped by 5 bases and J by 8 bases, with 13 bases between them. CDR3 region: CASSDNRRDEQFF. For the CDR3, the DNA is TGTGCCAGCAGTGATAATAGGAGGGATGAGCAGTTCTTC.

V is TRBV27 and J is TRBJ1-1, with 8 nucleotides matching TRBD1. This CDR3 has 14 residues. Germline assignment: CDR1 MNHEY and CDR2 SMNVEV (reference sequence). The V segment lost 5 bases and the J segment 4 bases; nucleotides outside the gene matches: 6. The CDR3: CASSTRTGTTEAFF. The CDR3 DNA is TGTGCCAGCAGTACGAGGACAGGGACCACTGAAGCTTTCTTT.

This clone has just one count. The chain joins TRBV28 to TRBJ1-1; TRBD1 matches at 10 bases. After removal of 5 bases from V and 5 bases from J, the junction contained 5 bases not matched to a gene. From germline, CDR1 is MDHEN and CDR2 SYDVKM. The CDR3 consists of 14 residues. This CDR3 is CASSRQGAGTEAFF. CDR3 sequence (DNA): TGTGCCAGCAGTAGACAGGGGGCAGGTACTGAAGCTTTCTTT.

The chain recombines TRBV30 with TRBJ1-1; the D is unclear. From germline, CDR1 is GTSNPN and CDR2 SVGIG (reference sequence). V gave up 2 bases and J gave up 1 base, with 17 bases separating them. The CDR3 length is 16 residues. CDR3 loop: CAWSRGQVLRNTEAFF. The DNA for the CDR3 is TGTGCCTGGAGTAGAGGTCAGGTTCTACGGAACACTGAAGCTTTCTTT.

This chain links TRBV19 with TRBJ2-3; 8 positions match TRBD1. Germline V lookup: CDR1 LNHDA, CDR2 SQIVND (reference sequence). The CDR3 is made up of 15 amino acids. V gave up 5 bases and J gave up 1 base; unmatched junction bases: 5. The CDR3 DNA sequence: TGTGCCAGTAGTTCCAGGGGGCTGGGCACAGATACGCAGTATTTT. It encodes CASSSRGLGTDTQYF.

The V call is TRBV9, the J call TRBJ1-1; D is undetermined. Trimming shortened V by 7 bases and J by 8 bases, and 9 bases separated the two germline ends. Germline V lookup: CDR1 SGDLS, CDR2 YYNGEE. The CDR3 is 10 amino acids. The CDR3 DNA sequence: TGTGCCAGCGGGGAGACGGAAGCTTTCTTT. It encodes CASGETEAFF.

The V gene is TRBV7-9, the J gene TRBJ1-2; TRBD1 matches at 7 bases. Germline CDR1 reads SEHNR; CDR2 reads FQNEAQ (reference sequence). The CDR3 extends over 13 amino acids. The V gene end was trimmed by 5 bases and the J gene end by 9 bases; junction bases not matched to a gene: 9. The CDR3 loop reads CASSINTGASYTF. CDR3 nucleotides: TGTGCCAGCAGCATTAATACAGGGGCCAGCTACACCTTC. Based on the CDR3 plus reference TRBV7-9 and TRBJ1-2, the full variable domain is DTGVSQNPRHKITKRGQNVTFRCDPISEHNRLYWYRQTLGQGPEFLTYFQNEAQLEKSRLLSDRFSAERPKGSFSTLEIQRTEQGDSAMYLCASSINTGASYTFGSGTRLTVV.

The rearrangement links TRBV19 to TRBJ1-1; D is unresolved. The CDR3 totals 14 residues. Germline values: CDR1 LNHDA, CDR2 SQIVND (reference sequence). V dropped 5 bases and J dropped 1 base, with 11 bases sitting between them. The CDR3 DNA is TGTGCCAGTAGTCCCTCGATAGCGAACACTGAAGCTTTCTTT. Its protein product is CASSPSIANTEAFF.

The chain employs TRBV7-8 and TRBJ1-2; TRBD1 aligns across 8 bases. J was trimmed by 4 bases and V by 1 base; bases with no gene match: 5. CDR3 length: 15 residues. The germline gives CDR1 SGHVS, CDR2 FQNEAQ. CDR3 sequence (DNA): TGTGCCAGCAGCTTAGTGGCAGGGGGCGTCTATGGCTACACCTTC. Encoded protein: CASSLVAGGVYGYTF.

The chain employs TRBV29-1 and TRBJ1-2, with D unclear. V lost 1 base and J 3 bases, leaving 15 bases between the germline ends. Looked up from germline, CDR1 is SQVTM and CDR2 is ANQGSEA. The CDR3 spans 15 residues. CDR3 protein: CSVEVSIQGDYGYTF. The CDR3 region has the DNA TGCAGCGTTGAAGTCTCTATACAAGGCGACTATGGCTACACCTTC.

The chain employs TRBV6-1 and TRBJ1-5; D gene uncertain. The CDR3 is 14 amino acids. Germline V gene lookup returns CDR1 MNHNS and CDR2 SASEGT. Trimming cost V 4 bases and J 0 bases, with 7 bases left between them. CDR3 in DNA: TGTGCCAGCAGTGCTGAAGTTAGCAATCAGCCCCAGCATTTT. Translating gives CASSAEVSNQPQHF.

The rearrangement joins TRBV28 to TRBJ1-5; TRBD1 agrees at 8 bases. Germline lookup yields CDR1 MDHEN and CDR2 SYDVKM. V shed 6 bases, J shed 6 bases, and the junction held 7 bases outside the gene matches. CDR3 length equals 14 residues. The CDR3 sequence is CASRWTGMGQPQHF. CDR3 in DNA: TGTGCCAGCAGGTGGACAGGGATGGGTCAGCCCCAGCATTTT.

The CDR3, as DNA: TGTGCCAGCAGACTCGACGGTGCGGGAGGGTCCTACGAGCAGTACTTC. Its translation is CASRLDGAGGSYEQYF. J is TRBJ2-7 and V is TRBV27; 9 bases are a match to TRBD2. V lost 6 bases and J lost 1; bases outside the gene matches: 10. The CDR3 runs 16 residues. The germline CDR1 and CDR2 sequences are MNHEY and SMNVEV (reference sequence).

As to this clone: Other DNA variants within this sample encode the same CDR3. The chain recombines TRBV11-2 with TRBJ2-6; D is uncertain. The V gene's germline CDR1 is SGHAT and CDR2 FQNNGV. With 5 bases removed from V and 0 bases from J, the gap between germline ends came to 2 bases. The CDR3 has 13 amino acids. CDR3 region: CASSRSGANVLTF. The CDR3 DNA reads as TGTGCCAGCAGCCGCTCTGGGGCCAACGTCCTGACTTTC.